The 6 T cell receptor beta chains below all came from one sample that was sequenced in a study of Graves' ophthalmopathy and Graves' hyperthyroidism. Using RNA transcripts, the TCR beta CDR3 regions were amplified. Second-round multiplex PCR came after a first-round RT-PCR that employed HTBI primers. TCRdb recomputed calls from the multiplex PCR reads with MiXCR, one row per CDR3 protein. The data hold 150,000 to 200,000 distinct CDR3 sequences, with approximately 40% observed a single time. The sequenced sample was peripheral blood. These receptors came from a woman aged 40 to 50 with Graves' ophthalmopathy.

V is TRBV7-9 and J is TRBJ1-1, with a weak D call TRBD1 (5 bases). Germline V gene lookup returns CDR1 SEHNR and CDR2 FQNEAQ (reference sequence). This CDR3 has 15 residues. V was shortened by 0 bases and J by 2 bases, with 10 bases between the two germline ends. The CDR3, as DNA: TGTGCCAGCAGCTTAGCGCTCGGGGGAAACACTGAAGCTTTCTTT. It specifies CASSLALGGNTEAFF.

The chain is built from TRBV5-1 and TRBJ1-6; 7 bases agree with TRBD1. Looked up from germline, CDR1 is SGHRS and CDR2 is YFSETQ. The CDR3 covers 14 residues. V dropped 2 bases and J dropped 5; count of bases not matched to a gene: 1. The CDR3 DNA reads TGCGCCAGCAGCTTACAGGGGAATAATTCACCCCTCCACTTT. Translating it yields CASSLQGNNSPLHF. Variable domain in full (rest from reference TRBV5-1 and TRBJ1-6): KAGVTQTPRYLIKTRGQQVTLSCSPISGHRSVSWYQQTPGQGLQFLFEYFSETQRNKGNFPGRFSGRQFSNSRSEMNVSTLELGDSALYLCASSLQGNNSPLHFGNGTRLTVT.

This clonotype was recorded at least ten times. The chain recombines TRBV18 with TRBJ2-1; TRBD1 or TRBD2 may be the D gene (5 bases each). This CDR3 comprises 14 residues. V lost 6 bases to trimming and J lost 7 bases, with 16 bases between them. Per germline, CDR1 KGHSH and CDR2 LQKENI. CDR3 in DNA: TGTGCCAGCTCCCTACGAGGGGCGGTGAATGAGCAGTTCTTC. It is translated as CASSLRGAVNEQFF.

This chain links TRBV6-5 with TRBJ1-1, with D tentatively TRBD1 (5 bases). CDR1 is MNHEY and CDR2 is SVGAGI in the germline V gene. The CDR3 totals 13 residues. The V end lost 2 bases, the J end lost 6 bases, and 10 bases lay between the germline ends. This chain's CDR3 is CASSYGGIAEAFF. The CDR3 region has the DNA TGTGCCAGCAGTTACGGGGGTATCGCTGAAGCTTTCTTT.

This clonotype appeared many times. The V and J genes are TRBV7-2 and TRBJ1-5; possible D gene TRBD1, 6 bases. From germline, CDR1 is SGHTA and CDR2 FQGNSA. V was pared by 4 bases and J by 5 bases, with 15 bases between. The CDR3 spans 15 residues. CDR3 nucleotides: TGTGCCAGCAGCTCGGCCGGGACACCTGATCAGCCCCAGCATTTT. It codes for CASSSAGTPDQPQHF.

J is TRBJ1-3 and V is TRBV7-6; 8 bases line up with TRBD1. Germline loops: CDR1 SGHVS, CDR2 FNYEAQ. J was trimmed by 14 bases and V by 5 bases; bases with no gene match: 11. The CDR3 sequence is 13 residues long. In nucleotides, the CDR3 is TGTGCCAGCAGCGAAGGACAGGGCCCCGGGCTATATTTT. Its translation: CASSEGQGPGLYF. Based on the CDR3 plus reference TRBV7-6 and TRBJ1-3, the full variable domain is GAGVSQSPRYKVTKRGQDVALRCDPISGHVSLYWYRQALGQGPEFLTYFNYEAQQDKSGLPNDRFSAERPEGSISTLTIQRTEQRDSAMYRCASSEGQGPGLYFGEGSWLTVV.